This passage covers 32 T cell receptor beta chains from one sample sequenced in a study of shared clonotypes between healthy human individuals (dated by TCRdb to the early 2020s). For the CD8 naive samples, CD45RO-negative cells were positively selected for CCR7, yielding a CD45RA+CCR7+ population from which TemRA cells were excluded. Libraries were prepared through the immunoSEQ multiplex PCR assay. This immuneACCESS table, as held by TCRdb, lists in-frame sequences with V and J called but not all clones. Of the missing ones, under half trace to an unresolved V gene in checked studies; the others have no known cause. The sample has about 2.2 million clones on record, around 95% of them singletons. The ten largest make up more than 1.5% of the sample. The sequencing sample was made of naive CD8+ T cells from PBMCs. This specimen's cell subset or site label, per the study, means: CD45RA+CCR7+. These receptors were obtained from a young man in good health. Some clones in this sample may be carry-over from other donors' samples.

The count of this clone is one. The V and J genes are TRBV25-1 and TRBJ1-2; D not certain. This CDR3 is built from 16 residues. Germline CDR1 is MGHDK and CDR2 is SYGVNS. The V and J ends lost 6 bases and 0 bases respectively, with 17 bases between them. CDR3 in DNA: TGTGCCAGCAGCGGAGCTTCGGGTCCAGCTAACTATGGCTACACCTTC. Encoded protein: CASSGASGPANYGYTF.

The chain joins TRBV9 to TRBJ2-1; 9 bases are shared with TRBD2. V was pared by 2 bases and J by 8 bases, with 8 bases of the junction left unmatched. The length of the CDR3 is 15 residues. Germline V CDR1 and CDR2: SGDLS, YYNGEE. CDR3 residues: CASSVGTSWIDEQFF. The CDR3 DNA reads TGTGCCAGCAGCGTCGGGACTAGCTGGATCGATGAGCAGTTCTTC.

The J gene is TRBJ2-3, the V gene TRBV9; 9 nucleotides agree with TRBD1. J gave up 4 bases and V 4 bases, and 7 bases lay outside the gene matches. The CDR3 covers 15 residues. CDR1 is SGDLS, CDR2 YYNGEE, per germline. CDR3 loop: CASSFRDREADTQYF. The CDR3 DNA follows: TGTGCCAGCAGCTTTAGGGACAGGGAAGCAGATACGCAGTATTTT. Filled out from reference TRBV9 and TRBJ2-3, the complete variable domain reads DSGVTQTPKHLITATGQRVTLRCSPRSGDLSVYWYQQSLDQGLQFLIQYYNGEERAKGNILERFSAQQFPDLHSELNLSSLELGDSALYFCASSFRDREADTQYFGPGTRLTVL.

Note on this clone: A much larger clone differs by one base, so this may be a read error. Other DNA sequences in this specimen translate into the identical CDR3. The CDR3 spells CASSFGNTEAFF. CDR3 sequence (DNA): TGTGCCAGCAGTTTTGGGAACACTGAAGCTTTCTTT. The chain carries TRBV27 and TRBJ1-1; D remains ambiguous. The CDR3 loop spans 12 amino acids. Germline V gene lookup returns CDR1 MNHEY and CDR2 SMNVEV (reference sequence). Trimming removed 3 bases at V and 1 base at J, with 3 bases between.

This chain joins TRBV27 and TRBJ1-5; tentatively, D is TRBD1 (5 bases). The CDR3 covers 13 residues. V was shortened by 7 bases and J by 4 bases, with 11 bases between the two germline ends. The germline V gene encodes CDR1 MNHEY and CDR2 SMNVEV (reference sequence). CDR3: CASKQDFNQPQHF. The CDR3 bases are TGTGCCAGCAAACAGGACTTTAATCAGCCCCAGCATTTT.

The rearrangement links TRBV28 to TRBJ2-1, with TRBD2 matching over 8 bases. V shed 5 bases and J 9 bases; nucleotides not matched to a gene: 15. The germline V gene encodes CDR1 MDHEN and CDR2 SYDVKM. The CDR3 is made up of 16 amino acids. The CDR3 sequence: CASSPPGGGRRSEQFF. In nucleotides, the CDR3 is TGTGCCAGCAGTCCGCCGGGTGGCGGGAGGCGAAGTGAGCAGTTCTTC.

Comments on this clone: This sample includes further DNA sequences coding for the same CDR3. The genes are TRBV13 and TRBJ1-1, with unresolved D. This CDR3 region has 13 residues. The V gene lost 2 bases and the J gene lost 1 base, with 5 bases spanning the gap. Germline V gene sequence: CDR1 PRHDT, CDR2 FYEKMQ (reference sequence). CDR3 sequence: CASSLRGNTEAFF. For the CDR3, the DNA is TGTGCCAGCAGCTTAAGAGGGAACACTGAAGCTTTCTTT.

In its sample, this clone was seen once. CDR3 amino acids: CASKPGGSWETQYF. CDR3 coding DNA: TGTGCCAGCAAGCCCGGAGGGAGTTGGGAGACCCAGTACTTC. The genes are TRBV13 and TRBJ2-5; D might be TRBD2 (6 bases). Trimming cost V 7 bases and J 5 bases, with 17 bases left between them. Germline V gives CDR1 PRHDT, CDR2 FYEKMQ (reference sequence). The CDR3 sequence is 14 residues long.

The gene calls are TRBV6-1 and TRBJ1-1, with TRBD1 matching 10 bases. This CDR3 is built from 14 residues. The germline V gene encodes CDR1 MNHNS and CDR2 SASEGT. The V and J ends lost 6 bases and 0 bases, in that order; junction bases with no gene match: 1. The CDR3, as DNA: TGTGCCAGCAGGGACAGGGGGATGAACACTGAAGCTTTCTTT. This sequence encodes CASRDRGMNTEAFF.

The chain is built from TRBV19 and TRBJ1-1; D not resolved. V shed 6 bases and J shed 7 bases, with 18 bases lying between them. Per the germline V gene, CDR1 is LNHDA and CDR2 is SQIVND (reference sequence). The CDR3 spans 14 residues. This chain's CDR3 is CASSEREGSDEAFF. CDR3 bases: TGTGCCAGTAGCGAGCGGGAGGGATCGGATGAAGCTTTCTTT.

The chain links TRBV7-3 to TRBJ2-1, with 10 bases identical to TRBD2. The V gene end was trimmed by 8 bases and the J gene end by 9 bases; junction bases not matched to a gene: 13. The CDR3 consists of 15 residues. The V gene's germline CDR1 is SGHTA and CDR2 FQGTGA. DNA for the CDR3: TGTGCCAGCGGGGTAGCTAGCGGGGGACTGGTTGAGCAGTTCTTC. Protein: CASGVASGGLVEQFF.

The chain joins TRBV6-5 to TRBJ1-4; possibly TRBD1 for D (5 bases). The germline V gene encodes CDR1 MNHEY and CDR2 SVGAGI. V shed 6 bases and J shed 7 bases, with 15 bases lying between them. This CDR3 has 14 amino acids. CDR3 residues: CASRAGREGEKLFF. The CDR3 bases are TGTGCCAGCAGGGCAGGGAGGGAAGGTGAAAAACTGTTTTTT.

The table lists this clone with a count of one. The chain joins TRBV5-6 to TRBJ2-7; either TRBD1 or TRBD2 may supply D (5 bases each). Trimming stripped 2 bases from V and 0 bases from J, with 12 bases between. The germline gives CDR1 SGHDT, CDR2 YYEEEE. The CDR3 runs to 15 residues. CDR3 coding DNA: TGTGCCAGCAGCTTCCTCCGGGACGGCTCCTACGAGCAGTACTTC. As protein: CASSFLRDGSYEQYF.

As to this clone: Distinct nucleotide sequences in the sample also encode this CDR3. The chain links TRBV27 to TRBJ2-1; D gene uncertain. The germline V and J ends were trimmed by 5 bases and 2 bases, with 7 bases remaining between them. Germline V gives CDR1 MNHEY, CDR2 SMNVEV (reference sequence). The CDR3 extends over 13 amino acids. The CDR3 is CASSPTPYNEQFF. The CDR3 nucleotides read TGTGCCAGCAGTCCCACTCCCTACAATGAGCAGTTCTTC.

J is TRBJ2-1 and V is TRBV27; tentatively, D is TRBD2 (5 bases). Germline-derived CDR1 and CDR2 are MNHEY and SMNVEV (reference sequence). Deletions cut 6 bases from V and 6 bases from J, with 12 bases between. The CDR3 spans 13 residues. CDR3 loop: CASRYSGSNEQFF. The CDR3 DNA is TGTGCCAGCAGATACTCGGGGTCCAATGAGCAGTTCTTC.

V usage is TRBV28 and J usage is TRBJ2-3; D uncertain. The CDR3 is 13 amino acids. The ends were cut back, 3 bases at V and 6 bases at J, with 10 bases in the middle. CDR1 is MDHEN, CDR2 SYDVKM, per germline. The CDR3 spells CASSFFRWDTQYF. CDR3 sequence (DNA): TGTGCCAGCAGTTTTTTCCGCTGGGATACGCAGTATTTT.

The chain joins TRBV11-2 to TRBJ2-1, with 10 bases identical to TRBD1. Per the germline V gene, CDR1 is SGHAT and CDR2 is FQNNGV. The J segment lost 4 bases and the V segment lost 5 bases, leaving 2 bases of the junction unmatched. This CDR3 spans 14 amino acids. The DNA for the CDR3 is TGTGCCAGCAGCCCGGGACAGGGGTACAATGAGCAGTTCTTC. This translates into CASSPGQGYNEQFF.

The V call is TRBV7-2, the J call TRBJ2-3; no clear D. This CDR3 has 15 residues. Between the trimmed V and J ends, which lost 5 bases and 1 base, there was a span of 13 bases. CDR1 and CDR2 (germline): SGHTA, FQGNSA. The CDR3 DNA reads as TGTGCCAGCAGCGCAGCACCGGCGGGCACAGATACGCAGTATTTT. This gives the protein CASSAAPAGTDTQYF.

V gene TRBV7-6 combines with J gene TRBJ2-7; perhaps TRBD2 as D (6 bases). With 5 bases removed from V and 5 bases from J, the gap between germline ends came to 22 bases. The CDR3 sequence is 16 residues long. Germline V lookup: CDR1 SGHVS, CDR2 FNYEAQ. The CDR3 sequence is CASSPRRSGQVNEQYF. CDR3 nucleotides: TGTGCCAGCAGCCCACGTAGGAGCGGGCAGGTCAACGAGCAGTACTTC.

The table lists this clone with a few counts. The CDR3 nucleotides are TGCGCCAGCGGGAACGGAAACACTGAAGCTTTCTTT. Its protein product is CASGNGNTEAFF. The rearrangement links TRBV4-1 to TRBJ1-1; the D is unclear. The ends were cut back, 8 bases at V and 2 bases at J, with 9 bases in the middle. From germline, CDR1 is MGHRA and CDR2 YSYEKL. The CDR3 has 12 residues.

V is TRBV7-9 and J is TRBJ1-2; D remains unclear. CDR1 SEHNR and CDR2 FQNEAQ come from the germline V gene (reference sequence). Trimming stripped 8 bases from V and 2 bases from J, with 15 bases between. The CDR3 is made up of 14 amino acids. The CDR3 coding sequence is TGTGCCAGCTCAGCTTGGTCCTCCAACTATGGCTACACCTTC. This translates into CASSAWSSNYGYTF.

The chain recombines TRBV6-1 with TRBJ2-7; 7 bases map to TRBD1. CDR1 MNHNS and CDR2 SASEGT come from the germline V gene. The length of the CDR3 is 14 residues. The V segment lost 0 bases and the J segment 3 bases; nucleotides outside the gene matches: 2. CDR3 sequence reads: CASSEAGGGYEQYF. CDR3 DNA sequence: TGTGCCAGCAGTGAAGCAGGGGGCGGCTACGAGCAGTACTTC.

The CDR3, as DNA: TGTGCCAGTAGTACCCGTTCCTATGGCTACACCTTC. It codes for CASSTRSYGYTF. The chain carries TRBV19 and TRBJ1-2; D remains unclear. The CDR3 runs 12 residues. The V end lost 4 bases, the J end lost 4 bases, and 7 bases lay between the germline ends. In germline, CDR1 is LNHDA, CDR2 SQIVND (reference sequence).

Note on this clone: This CDR3 is also generated by other DNA sequences in the sample. The chain is built from TRBV28 and TRBJ2-7; maybe TRBD1 (6 bases). Germline V gives CDR1 MDHEN, CDR2 SYDVKM. The CDR3 spans 12 residues. V dropped 2 bases and J dropped 4 bases, with 6 bases sitting between them. CDR3 sequence reads: CASSLGQYEQYF. As DNA, the CDR3 is TGTGCCAGCAGTTTAGGACAGTACGAGCAGTACTTC.

This chain joins TRBV7-2 and TRBJ2-5; 8 bases are shared with TRBD1. The CDR3 has 15 amino acids. With V trimmed by 1 base and J by 5 bases, 6 bases remained unmatched. CDR1 is SGHTA, CDR2 FQGNSA, per germline. CDR3 sequence: CASSLVQGARETQYF. The CDR3 region has the DNA TGTGCCAGCAGCTTAGTTCAGGGGGCGAGGGAGACCCAGTACTTC.

The genes are TRBV7-9 and TRBJ2-7, with D perhaps matching TRBD1 or TRBD2 (5 bases each). The CDR3 totals 14 residues. Germline assignment: CDR1 SEHNR and CDR2 FQNEAQ (reference sequence). V was clipped by 1 base and J by 3 bases, with 10 bases between them. This CDR3 reads CASSLVLGDYEQYF. In DNA form, the CDR3 reads TGTGCCAGCAGCTTAGTTTTGGGGGACTACGAGCAGTACTTC.

This clone was counted a single time. The sample carries other DNA sequences with the same CDR3. The chain couples TRBV27 to TRBJ2-6; D possibly corresponds to TRBD2 (5 bases). The V end lost 5 bases, the J end lost 4 bases, and 12 bases lay between the germline ends. The CDR3 covers 15 residues. Looked up from germline, CDR1 is MNHEY and CDR2 is SMNVEV (reference sequence). The CDR3 nucleotides read TGTGCCAGCAGTCTGAGGGATTCCGGGGCCAACGTCCTGACTTTC. It specifies CASSLRDSGANVLTF.

The gene calls are TRBV14 and TRBJ1-2; no clear D. There are 18 residues in the CDR3. Trimming took 2 bases from V and 2 from J, leaving 21 bases between them. Germline V gene sequence: CDR1 SGHDN, CDR2 FVKESK. CDR3 DNA sequence: TGTGCCAGCAGCCAACACAGTTCGAGGGAGAACTTGAACTATGGCTACACCTTC. It specifies CASSQHSSRENLNYGYTF.

This sequence joins TRBV5-4 and TRBJ2-1; D unresolved. The CDR3 has 16 amino acids. Trimming took off 2 bases at V and 3 bases at J, with 15 bases between the two ends. CDR1 SGHNT and CDR2 YYREEE come from the germline V gene (reference sequence). This chain's CDR3 is CASSFRIAHSYNEQFF. The CDR3 coding sequence is TGTGCCAGCAGCTTCAGAATCGCGCACAGCTACAATGAGCAGTTCTTC. Full variable domain (rest looked up from reference TRBV5-4 and TRBJ2-1): ETGVTQSPTHLIKTRGQQVTLRCSSQSGHNTVSWYQQALGQGPQFIFQYYREEENGRGNFPPRFSGLQFPNYSSELNVNALELDDSALYLCASSFRIAHSYNEQFFGPGTRLTVL.

V and J are TRBV27 and TRBJ1-1; a possible D gene is TRBD1 (6 bases). This CDR3 is built from 13 residues. Germline V gene sequence: CDR1 MNHEY, CDR2 SMNVEV (reference sequence). V was shortened by 4 bases and J by 5 bases, with 11 bases between the two germline ends. CDR3 nucleotide sequence: TGTGCCAGCAGTTCCAACAGGGTTACTGAAGCTTTCTTT. Translated, it gives CASSSNRVTEAFF.

The table lists this clone with a few counts. This sample includes further DNA sequences coding for the same CDR3. V is TRBV27 and J is TRBJ2-7; 7 positions match TRBD1. This CDR3 has 14 residues. The V segment lost 3 bases and the J segment 2 bases; nucleotides outside the gene matches: 4. CDR1 and CDR2 (germline): MNHEY, SMNVEV (reference sequence). The CDR3 region is CASSLGQGAYEQYF. Here the CDR3 DNA reads TGTGCCAGCAGTTTGGGCCAGGGGGCCTACGAGCAGTACTTC.

This clone turned up a few times. This sequence joins TRBV4-2 and TRBJ1-2, with 11 nucleotides matching TRBD1. Germline V gene data show CDR1 as LGHNA and CDR2 as YNFKEQ. The CDR3 runs 14 residues. V lost 1 base to trimming and J lost 7 bases; unmatched junction nucleotides: 2. In DNA, the CDR3 is TGTGCCAGCAGCCAAGGGACAGGGGGCCTTGGCTACACCTTC. This gives the protein CASSQGTGGLGYTF.